This T cell receptor (beta chain) appears in the sequencing data of a study of cytomegalovirus exposure and HLA in healthy donors. Study-level information: Unique TCRs from HLA-typed donors, 80 million to 90 million of them, were held in an early data release.

With regard to this clone: Its antigen is unknown.

Regarding the study as a whole: Several of the most significant clusters appeared linked to common viral pathogens, based on a later analysis. Sequencing depth roughly uniform across donors was assumed in presence/absence analyses. Later analysis revealed greater clonal expansion in HLA-associated TCR beta chains than in equally common others.

CDR1 MGHRA and CDR2 YSYEKL come from the germline V gene. This CDR3 is built from 14 residues. The V and J ends lost 1 base and 0 bases respectively, with 7 bases between them. Both 60 Vbeta primers and 13 Jbeta primers went into the PCR. The method was immunoSEQ multiplex PCR; TCRdb's version includes in-frame clones alone and lacks a portion of them. The data show under 200,000 clones, around 65% seen once. The TCR comes from a woman between 40 and 50 years old in good health and CMV-seropositive. V usage is TRBV4-1 and J usage is TRBJ2-7; D is unclear. The source material was PBMCs. CDR3 loop: CASSQVRSSYEQYF. The DNA for the CDR3 is TGCGCCAGCAGCCAAGTCCGGAGCTCCTACGAGCAGTACTTC.